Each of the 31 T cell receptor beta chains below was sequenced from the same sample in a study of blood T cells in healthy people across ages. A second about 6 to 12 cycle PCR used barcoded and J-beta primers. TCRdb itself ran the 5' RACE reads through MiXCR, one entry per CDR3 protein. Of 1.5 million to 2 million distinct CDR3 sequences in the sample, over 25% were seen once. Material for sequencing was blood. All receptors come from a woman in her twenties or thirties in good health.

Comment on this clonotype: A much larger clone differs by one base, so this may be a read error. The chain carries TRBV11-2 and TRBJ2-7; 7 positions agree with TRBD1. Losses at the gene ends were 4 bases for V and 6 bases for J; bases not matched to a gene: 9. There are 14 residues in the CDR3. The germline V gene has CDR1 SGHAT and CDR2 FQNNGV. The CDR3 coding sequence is TGTGCCAGCAGCTCAACCGGGACAGTCATCGAGCAGTACTTC. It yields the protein CASSSTGTVIEQYF. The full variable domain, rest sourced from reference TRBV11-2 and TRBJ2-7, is EAGVAQSPRYKIIEKRQSVAFWCNPISGHATLYWYQQILGQGPKLLIQFQNNGVVDDSQLPKDRFSAERLKGVDSTLKIQPAKLEDSAVYLCASSSTGTVIEQYFGPGTRLTVT.

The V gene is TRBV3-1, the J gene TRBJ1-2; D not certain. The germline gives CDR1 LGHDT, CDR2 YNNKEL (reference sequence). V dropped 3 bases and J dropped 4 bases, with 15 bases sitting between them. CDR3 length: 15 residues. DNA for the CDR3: TGTGCCAGCAGCCATGAAGGGAGCGGGTCCTATGGCTACACCTTC. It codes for CASSHEGSGSYGYTF.

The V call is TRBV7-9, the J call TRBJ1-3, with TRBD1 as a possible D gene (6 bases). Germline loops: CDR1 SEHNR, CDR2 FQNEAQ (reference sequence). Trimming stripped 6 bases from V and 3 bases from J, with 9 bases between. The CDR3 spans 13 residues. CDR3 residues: CASRQGLGNTIYF. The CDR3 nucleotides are TGTGCCAGCAGACAGGGTCTTGGAAACACCATATATTTT.

The CDR3 DNA sequence: TGTGCCACAACGACAGGGAGTAGTAATACGCAGTATTTT. Protein product: CATTTGSSNTQYF. V gene TRBV25-1 combines with J gene TRBJ2-3, with TRBD1 matching over 7 bases. V shed 10 bases and J 7 bases; nucleotides not matched to a gene: 11. The CDR3 runs 13 residues. Looked up from germline, CDR1 is MGHDK and CDR2 is SYGVNS.

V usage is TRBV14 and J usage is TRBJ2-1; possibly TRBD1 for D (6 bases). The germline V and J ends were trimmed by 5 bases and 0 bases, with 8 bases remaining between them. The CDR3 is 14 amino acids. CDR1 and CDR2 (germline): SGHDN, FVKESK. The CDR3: CASSGQHSYNEQFF. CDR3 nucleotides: TGTGCCAGCAGCGGACAGCACTCCTACAATGAGCAGTTCTTC. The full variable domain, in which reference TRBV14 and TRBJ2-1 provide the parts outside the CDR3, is EAGVTQFPSHSVIEKGQTVTLRCDPISGHDNLYWYRRVMGKEIKFLLHFVKESKQDESGMPNNRFLAERTGGTYSTLKVQPAELEDSGVYFCASSGQHSYNEQFFGPGTRLTVL.

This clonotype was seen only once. The CDR3 protein is CASTMAGAPYNEQFF. In DNA form, the CDR3 reads TGTGCCAGCACTATGGCGGGAGCCCCCTACAATGAGCAGTTCTTC. The chain joins TRBV9 to TRBJ2-1, with 7 bases that match TRBD2. V was clipped by 6 bases and J by 2 bases; unmatched bases: 8. CDR1 and CDR2 (germline): SGDLS, YYNGEE. This CDR3 has 15 residues.

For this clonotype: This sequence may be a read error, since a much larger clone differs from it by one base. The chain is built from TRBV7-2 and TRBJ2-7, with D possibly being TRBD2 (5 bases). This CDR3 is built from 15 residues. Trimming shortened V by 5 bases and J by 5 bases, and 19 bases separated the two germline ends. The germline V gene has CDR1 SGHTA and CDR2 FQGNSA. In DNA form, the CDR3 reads TGTGCCAGCAGCGCCCCGGGCGTCGGGGTGGACGAGCAGTACTTC. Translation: CASSAPGVGVDEQYF.

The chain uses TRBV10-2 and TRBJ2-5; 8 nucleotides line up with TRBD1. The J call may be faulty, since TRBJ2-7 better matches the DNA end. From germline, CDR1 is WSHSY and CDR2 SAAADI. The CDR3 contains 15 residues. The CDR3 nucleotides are TGCGCCAGCCTTAGGGCCGACAGGGGATCTGACGAGCAGTACTTC. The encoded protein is CASLRADRGSDEQYF.

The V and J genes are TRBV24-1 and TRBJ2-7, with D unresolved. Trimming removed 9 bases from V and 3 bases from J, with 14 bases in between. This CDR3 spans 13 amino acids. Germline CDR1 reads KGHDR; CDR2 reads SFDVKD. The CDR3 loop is CATAPGYYYEQYF. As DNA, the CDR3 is TGTGCCACCGCGCCGGGCTACTACTACGAGCAGTACTTC.

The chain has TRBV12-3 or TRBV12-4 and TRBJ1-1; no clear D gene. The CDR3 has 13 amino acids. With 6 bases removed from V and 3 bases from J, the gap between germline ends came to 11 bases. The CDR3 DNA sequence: TGTGCCAGCAGGAATCCGGGAGACACTGAAGCTTTCTTT. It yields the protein CASRNPGDTEAFF.

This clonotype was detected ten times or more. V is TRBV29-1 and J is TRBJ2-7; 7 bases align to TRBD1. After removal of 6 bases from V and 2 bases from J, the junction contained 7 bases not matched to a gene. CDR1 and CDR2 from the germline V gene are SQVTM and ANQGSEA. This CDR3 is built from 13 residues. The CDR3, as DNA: TGCAGCGTCGGATACAGGGGAGCCTACGAGCAGTACTTC. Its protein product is CSVGYRGAYEQYF.

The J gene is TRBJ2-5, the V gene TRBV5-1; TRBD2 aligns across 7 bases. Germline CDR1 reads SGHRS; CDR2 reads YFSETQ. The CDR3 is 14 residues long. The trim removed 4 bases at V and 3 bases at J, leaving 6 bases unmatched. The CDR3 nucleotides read TGCGCCAGCAGCCCTTGGACTAGTGAAGAGACCCAGTACTTC. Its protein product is CASSPWTSEETQYF.

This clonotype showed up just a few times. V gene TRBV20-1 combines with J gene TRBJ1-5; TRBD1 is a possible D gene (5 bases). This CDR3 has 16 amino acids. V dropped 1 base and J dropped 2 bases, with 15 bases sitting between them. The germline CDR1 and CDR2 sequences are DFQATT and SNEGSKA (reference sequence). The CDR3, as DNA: TGCAGTGCTAGAGTGGGGGGAAAGGGAGGCAATCAGCCCCAGCATTTT. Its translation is CSARVGGKGGNQPQHF.

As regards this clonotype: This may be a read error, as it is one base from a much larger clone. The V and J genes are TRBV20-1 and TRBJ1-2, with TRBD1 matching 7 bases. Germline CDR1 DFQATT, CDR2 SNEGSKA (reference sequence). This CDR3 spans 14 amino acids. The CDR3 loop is CSARAVGTAYGCTF. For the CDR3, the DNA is TGCAGTGCTAGAGCTGTTGGGACAGCCTATGGCTGCACCTTC.

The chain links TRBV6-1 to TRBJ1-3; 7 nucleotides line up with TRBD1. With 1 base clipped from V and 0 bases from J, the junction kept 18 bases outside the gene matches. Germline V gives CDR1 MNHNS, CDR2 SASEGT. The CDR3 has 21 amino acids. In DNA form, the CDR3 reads TGTGCCAGCAGTGAAGTAAGAAGGGGGCACCCCGGGGAAATCTCTGGAAACACCATATATTTT. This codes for CASSEVRRGHPGEISGNTIYF.

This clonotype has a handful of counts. The CDR3 DNA is TGTGCCAGCGAATGGGTGGGCGATACGCAGTATTTT. Amino acids: CASEWVGDTQYF. This chain links TRBV7-9 with TRBJ2-3; D is unclear. The germline CDR1 and CDR2 sequences are SEHNR and FQNEAQ (reference sequence). The V end was cut by 8 bases, the J end by 6 bases, with 12 bases between. This CDR3 comprises 12 residues.

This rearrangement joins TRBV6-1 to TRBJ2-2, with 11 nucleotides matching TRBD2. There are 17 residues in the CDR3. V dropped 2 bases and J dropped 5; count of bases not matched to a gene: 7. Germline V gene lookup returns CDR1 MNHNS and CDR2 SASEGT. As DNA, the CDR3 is TGTGCCAGCAGTGAAAGTAGCGGGGGGGCCGATACCGGGGAGCTGTTTTTT. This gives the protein CASSESSGGADTGELFF.

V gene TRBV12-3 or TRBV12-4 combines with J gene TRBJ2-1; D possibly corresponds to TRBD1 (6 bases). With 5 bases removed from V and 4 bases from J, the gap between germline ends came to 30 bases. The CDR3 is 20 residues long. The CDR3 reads CASSPQGLGVGLGSYNEQFF. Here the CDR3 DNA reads TGTGCCAGCAGTCCTCAGGGGCTGGGAGTCGGTTTAGGGTCGTACAATGAGCAGTTCTTC.

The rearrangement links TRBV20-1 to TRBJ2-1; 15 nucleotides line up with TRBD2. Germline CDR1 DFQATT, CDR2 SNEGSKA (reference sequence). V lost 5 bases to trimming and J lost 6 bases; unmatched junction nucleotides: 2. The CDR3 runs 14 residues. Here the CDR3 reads CSAWTSGRANEQFF. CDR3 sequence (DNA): TGCAGTGCTTGGACTAGCGGGAGGGCCAATGAGCAGTTCTTC.

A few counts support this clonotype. The DNA for the CDR3 is TGCGCCAGCAGCCAAGACAGGGACTCGCTCTCTGAAGCTTTCTTT. It specifies CASSQDRDSLSEAFF. The V call is TRBV4-3, the J call TRBJ1-1, with D possibly matching TRBD1 (5 bases). Germline V lookup: CDR1 LGHNA, CDR2 YSLEER. CDR3 length equals 15 residues. Between the trimmed V and J ends, which lost 0 bases and 6 bases, there was a span of 14 bases.

CDR3 nucleotide sequence: TGTGCCAGCAGCCAAGGGGCATACAGGGGAAGGAGCACAGATACGCAGTATTTT. Amino acids: CASSQGAYRGRSTDTQYF. The J gene is TRBJ2-3, the V gene TRBV3-1; 7 nucleotides align to TRBD1. Trimming at V came to 1 base and at J to 0 bases, leaving 10 bases not matched to a gene. Germline assignment: CDR1 LGHDT and CDR2 YNNKEL (reference sequence). The CDR3 consists of 18 residues.

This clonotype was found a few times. The CDR3 nucleotides read TGCAGTGCTAGAGTGCGGCAGGGGCTAAACATTCAGTACTTC. As protein: CSARVRQGLNIQYF. V is TRBV20-1 and J is TRBJ2-4; D may be TRBD1 (6 bases). The CDR3 is made up of 14 amino acids. The V gene lost 1 base and the J gene lost 6 bases, with 13 bases spanning the gap. Germline V gene sequence: CDR1 DFQATT, CDR2 SNEGSKA (reference sequence).

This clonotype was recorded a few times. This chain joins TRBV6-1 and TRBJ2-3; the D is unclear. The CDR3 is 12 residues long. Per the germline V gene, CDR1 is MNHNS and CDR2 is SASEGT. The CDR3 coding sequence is TGTGCTCTAAGGAGCGGCACAGATACGCAGTATTTT. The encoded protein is CALRSGTDTQYF.

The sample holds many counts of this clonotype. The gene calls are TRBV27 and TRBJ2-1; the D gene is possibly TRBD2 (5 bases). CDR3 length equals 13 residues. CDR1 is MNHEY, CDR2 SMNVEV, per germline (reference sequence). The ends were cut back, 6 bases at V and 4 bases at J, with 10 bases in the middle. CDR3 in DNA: TGTGCCAGCAGCCCCGGACTGTACAATGAGCAGTTCTTC. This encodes CASSPGLYNEQFF.

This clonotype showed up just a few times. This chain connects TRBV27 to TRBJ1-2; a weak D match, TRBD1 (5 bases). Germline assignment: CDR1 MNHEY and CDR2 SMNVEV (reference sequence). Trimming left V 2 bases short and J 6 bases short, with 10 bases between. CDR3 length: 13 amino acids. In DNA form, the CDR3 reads TGTGCCAGCAGTTTACCAGGGTCCCATGGCTACACCTTC. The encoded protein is CASSLPGSHGYTF.

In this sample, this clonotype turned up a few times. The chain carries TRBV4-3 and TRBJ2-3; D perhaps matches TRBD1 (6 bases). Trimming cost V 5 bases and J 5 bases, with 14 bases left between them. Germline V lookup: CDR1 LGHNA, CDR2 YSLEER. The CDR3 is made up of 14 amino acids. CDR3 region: CASSAQGLGDTQYF. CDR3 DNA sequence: TGCGCCAGCAGCGCGCAGGGGTTGGGAGATACGCAGTATTTT.

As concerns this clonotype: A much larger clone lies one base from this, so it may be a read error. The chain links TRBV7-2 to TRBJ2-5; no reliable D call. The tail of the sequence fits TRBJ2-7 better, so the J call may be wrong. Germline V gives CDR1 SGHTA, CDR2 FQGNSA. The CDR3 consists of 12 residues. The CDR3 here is CASSLKPLEQYF. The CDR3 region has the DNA TGTGCCAGCAGCTTAAAGCCTCTCGAGCAGTACTTC.

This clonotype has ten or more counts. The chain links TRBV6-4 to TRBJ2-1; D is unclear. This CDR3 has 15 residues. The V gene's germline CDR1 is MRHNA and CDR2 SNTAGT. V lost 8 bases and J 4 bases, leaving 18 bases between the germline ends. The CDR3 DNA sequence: TGTGCCAGCTCGGTGGCAGACAATACTTACAATGAGCAGTTCTTC. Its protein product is CASSVADNTYNEQFF.

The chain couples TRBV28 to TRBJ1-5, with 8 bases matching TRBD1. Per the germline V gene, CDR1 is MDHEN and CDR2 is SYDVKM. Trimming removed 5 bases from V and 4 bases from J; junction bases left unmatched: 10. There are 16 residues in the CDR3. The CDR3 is CASSAVGQEWNQPQHF. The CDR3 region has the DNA TGTGCCAGCAGTGCGGTGGGACAGGAGTGGAATCAGCCCCAGCATTTT.

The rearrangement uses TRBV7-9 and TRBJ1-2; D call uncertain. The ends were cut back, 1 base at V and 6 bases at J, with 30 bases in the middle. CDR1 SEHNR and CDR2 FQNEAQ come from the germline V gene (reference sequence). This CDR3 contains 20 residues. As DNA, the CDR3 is TGTGCCAGCAGCTTAGAGGTTCTTAGTGATGAGCCGGATCGGAACCATGGCTACACCTTC. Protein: CASSLEVLSDEPDRNHGYTF.

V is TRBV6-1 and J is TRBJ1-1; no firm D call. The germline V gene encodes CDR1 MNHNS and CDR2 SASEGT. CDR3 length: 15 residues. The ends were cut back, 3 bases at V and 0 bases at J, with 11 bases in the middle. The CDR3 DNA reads TGTGCCAGCAGTGAGGCAGAGGGTATGAACACTGAAGCTTTCTTT. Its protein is CASSEAEGMNTEAFF.